One TCR beta chain is described in this entry. Antigen: not known. This table comes from immunoSEQ multiplex PCR, and its TCRdb copy is limited to in-frame clones, with some not included. The table has 90,000 to 100,000 clones, 80% to 90% seen once. This sample is part of a study of T cell responses to AZD1222 COVID-19 vaccine. Notes on the study in general: Increases in Spike-specific TCR breadth and depth were seen after two AZD1222 doses. Sampled repertoires all dated from after the peak T cell response.

Germline values: CDR1 LGHNA, CDR2 YNFKEQ. V was pared by 0 bases and J by 10 bases, with 24 bases between. The CDR3 loop spans 17 amino acids. V and J are TRBV4-2 and TRBJ1-2; D is perhaps TRBD1 (6 bases). The TCR comes from an adult in good health. The sample consisted of peripheral blood, taken on day 0 of AZD1222 vaccination. The CDR3 here is CASSQDLTGGLHNPYTF. The CDR3, as DNA: TGTGCCAGCAGCCAAGATTTGACAGGAGGGCTCCACAACCCCTACACCTTC.